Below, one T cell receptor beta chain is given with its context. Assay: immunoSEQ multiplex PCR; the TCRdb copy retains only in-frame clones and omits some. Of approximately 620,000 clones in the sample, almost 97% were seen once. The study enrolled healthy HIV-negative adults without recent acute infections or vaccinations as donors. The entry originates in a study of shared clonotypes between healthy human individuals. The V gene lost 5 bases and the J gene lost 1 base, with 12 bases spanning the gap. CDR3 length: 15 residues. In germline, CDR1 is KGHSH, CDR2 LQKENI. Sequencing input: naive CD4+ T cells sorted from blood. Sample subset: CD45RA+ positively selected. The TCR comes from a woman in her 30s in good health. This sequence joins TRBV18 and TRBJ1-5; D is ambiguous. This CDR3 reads CASSIRQTSNQPQHF. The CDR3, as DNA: TGTGCCAGCTCAATTAGACAAACGAGCAATCAGCCCCAGCATTTT.